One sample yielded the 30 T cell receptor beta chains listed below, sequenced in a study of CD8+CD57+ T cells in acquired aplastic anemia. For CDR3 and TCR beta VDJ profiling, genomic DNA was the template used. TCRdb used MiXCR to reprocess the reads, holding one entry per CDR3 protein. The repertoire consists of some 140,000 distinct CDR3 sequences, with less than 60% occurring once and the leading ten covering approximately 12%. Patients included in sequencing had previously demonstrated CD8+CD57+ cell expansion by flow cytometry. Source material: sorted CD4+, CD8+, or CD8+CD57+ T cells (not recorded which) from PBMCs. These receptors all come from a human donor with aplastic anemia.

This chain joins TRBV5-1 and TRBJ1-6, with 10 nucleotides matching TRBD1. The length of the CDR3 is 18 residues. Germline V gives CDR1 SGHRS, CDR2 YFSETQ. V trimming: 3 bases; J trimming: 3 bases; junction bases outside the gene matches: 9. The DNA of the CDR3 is TGCGCCAGCAGCTCCTTGGACAGGGGGGCCAACTATAATTCACCCCTCCACTTT. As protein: CASSSLDRGANYNSPLHF. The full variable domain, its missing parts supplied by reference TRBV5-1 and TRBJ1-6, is KAGVTQTPRYLIKTRGQQVTLSCSPISGHRSVSWYQQTPGQGLQFLFEYFSETQRNKGNFPGRFSGRQFSNSRSEMNVSTLELGDSALYLCASSSLDRGANYNSPLHFGNGTRLTVT.

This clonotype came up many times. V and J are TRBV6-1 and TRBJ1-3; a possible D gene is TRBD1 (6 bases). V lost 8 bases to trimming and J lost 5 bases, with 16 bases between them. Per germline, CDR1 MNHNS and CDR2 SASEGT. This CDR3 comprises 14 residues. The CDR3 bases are TGTGCCAGCCGCCACCCGGACAGTAGAAACACCATATATTTT. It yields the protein CASRHPDSRNTIYF.

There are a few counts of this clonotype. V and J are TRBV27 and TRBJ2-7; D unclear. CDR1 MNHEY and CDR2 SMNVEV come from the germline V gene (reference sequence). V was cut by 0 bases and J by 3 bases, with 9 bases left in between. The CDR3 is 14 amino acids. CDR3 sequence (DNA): TGTGCCAGCAGTTTATCGTTGTATGTCTACGAGCAGTACTTC. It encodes CASSLSLYVYEQYF.

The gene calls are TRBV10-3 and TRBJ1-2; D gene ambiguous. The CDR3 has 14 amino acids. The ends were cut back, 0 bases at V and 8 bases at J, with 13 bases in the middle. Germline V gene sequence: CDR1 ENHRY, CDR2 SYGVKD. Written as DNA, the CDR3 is TGTGCCATCAGTGAGTCAGTCGGGGTTCCGGGCTACACCTTC. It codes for CAISESVGVPGYTF.

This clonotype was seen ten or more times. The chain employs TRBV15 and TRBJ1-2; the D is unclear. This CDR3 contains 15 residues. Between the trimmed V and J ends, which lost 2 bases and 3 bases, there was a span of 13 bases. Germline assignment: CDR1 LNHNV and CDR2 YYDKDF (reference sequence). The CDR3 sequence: CATSRPMDGYYGYTF. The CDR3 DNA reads TGTGCCACCAGCAGACCCATGGACGGCTACTATGGCTACACCTTC.

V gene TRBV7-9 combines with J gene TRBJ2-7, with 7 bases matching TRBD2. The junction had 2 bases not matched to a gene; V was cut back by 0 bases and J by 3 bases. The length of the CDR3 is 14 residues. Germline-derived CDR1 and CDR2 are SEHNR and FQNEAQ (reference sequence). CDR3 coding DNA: TGTGCCAGCAGCTTAGCGGGGGGGATCTACGAGCAGTACTTC. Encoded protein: CASSLAGGIYEQYF.

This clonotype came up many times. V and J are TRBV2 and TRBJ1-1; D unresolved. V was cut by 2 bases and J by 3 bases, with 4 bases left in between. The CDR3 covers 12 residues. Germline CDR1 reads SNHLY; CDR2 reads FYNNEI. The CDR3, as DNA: TGTGCCAGCAGTGAACCGTACACTGAAGCTTTCTTT. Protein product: CASSEPYTEAFF. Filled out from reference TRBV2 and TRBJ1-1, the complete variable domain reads EPEVTQTPSHQVTQMGQEVILRCVPISNHLYFYWYRQILGQKVEFLVSFYNNEISEKSEIFDDQFSVERPDGSNFTLKIRSTKLEDSAMYFCASSEPYTEAFFGQGTRLTVV.

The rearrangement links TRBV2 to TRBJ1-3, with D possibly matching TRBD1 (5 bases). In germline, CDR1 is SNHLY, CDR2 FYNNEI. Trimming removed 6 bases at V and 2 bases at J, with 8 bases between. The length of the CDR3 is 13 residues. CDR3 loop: CASRQGPGNTIYF. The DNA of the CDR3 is TGTGCCAGCAGGCAGGGTCCTGGAAACACCATATATTTT.

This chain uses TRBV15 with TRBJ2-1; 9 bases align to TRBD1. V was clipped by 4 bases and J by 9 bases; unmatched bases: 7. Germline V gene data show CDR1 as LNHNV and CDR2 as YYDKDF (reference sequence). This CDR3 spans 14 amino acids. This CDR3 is CATSTRTGAGEQFF. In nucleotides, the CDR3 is TGTGCCACCAGCACCAGGACAGGGGCGGGTGAGCAGTTCTTC.

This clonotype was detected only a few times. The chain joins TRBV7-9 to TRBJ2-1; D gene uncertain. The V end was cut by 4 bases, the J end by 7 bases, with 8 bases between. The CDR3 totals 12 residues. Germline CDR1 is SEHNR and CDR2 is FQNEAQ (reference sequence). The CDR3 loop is CASSSEANEQFF. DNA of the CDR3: TGTGCCAGCAGCTCAGAGGCTAATGAGCAGTTCTTC.

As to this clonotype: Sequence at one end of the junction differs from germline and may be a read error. The CDR3 protein is CASSETSGSSYNEQFF. The CDR3 nucleotides are TGTGCCAGCAGTGAAACTAGCGGGAGTTCCTACAATGAGCAGTTCTTT. This chain uses TRBV25-1 with TRBJ2-1; 11 bases align to TRBD2. The CDR3 is made up of 16 amino acids. The germline CDR1 and CDR2 sequences are MGHDK and SYGVNS. The full variable domain, with the rest looked up from reference TRBV25-1 and TRBJ2-1, is EADIYQTPRYLVIGTGKKITLECSQTMGHDKMYWYQQDPGMELHLIHYSYGVNSTEKGDLSSESTVSRIRTEHFPLTLESARPSHTSQYLCASSETSGSSYNEQFFGPGTRLTVL.

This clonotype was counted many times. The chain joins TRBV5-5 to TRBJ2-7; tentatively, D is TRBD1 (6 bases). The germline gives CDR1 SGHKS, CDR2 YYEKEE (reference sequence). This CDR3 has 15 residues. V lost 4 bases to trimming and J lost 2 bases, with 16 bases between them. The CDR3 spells CASSAEWTAAYEQYF. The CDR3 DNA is TGTGCCAGCAGCGCGGAGTGGACAGCCGCCTACGAGCAGTACTTC.

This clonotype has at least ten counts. CDR3 loop: CAISESNLAGGSDIQYF. The CDR3 region has the DNA TGTGCCATCAGTGAGTCGAACCTCGCGGGGGGGTCGGACATTCAGTACTTC. The chain employs TRBV10-3 and TRBJ2-4, with 9 nucleotides matching TRBD2. V shed 0 bases, J shed 8 bases, and the junction held 11 bases outside the gene matches. CDR1 is ENHRY, CDR2 SYGVKD, per germline. There are 17 residues in the CDR3.

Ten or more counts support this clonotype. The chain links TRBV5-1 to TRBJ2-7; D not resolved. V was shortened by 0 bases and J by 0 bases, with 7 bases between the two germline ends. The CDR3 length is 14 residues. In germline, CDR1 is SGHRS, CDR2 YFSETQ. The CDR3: CASSLVGSSYEQYF. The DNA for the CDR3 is TGCGCCAGCAGCTTGGTGGGAAGCTCCTACGAGCAGTACTTC.

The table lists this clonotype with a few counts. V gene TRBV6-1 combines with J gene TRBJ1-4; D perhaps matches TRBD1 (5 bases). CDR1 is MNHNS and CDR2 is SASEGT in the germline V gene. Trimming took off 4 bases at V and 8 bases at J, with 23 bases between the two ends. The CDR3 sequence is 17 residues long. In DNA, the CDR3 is TGTGCCAGCAGTGGCAATCATCAGGGACCGGTTAGGGAAAAACTGTTTTTT. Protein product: CASSGNHQGPVREKLFF.

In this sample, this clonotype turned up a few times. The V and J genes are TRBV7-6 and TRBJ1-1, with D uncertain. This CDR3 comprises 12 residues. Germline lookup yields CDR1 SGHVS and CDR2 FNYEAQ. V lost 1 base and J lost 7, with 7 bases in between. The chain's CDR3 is CASSLGGNEAFF. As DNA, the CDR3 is TGTGCCAGCAGCTTAGGGGGAAATGAAGCTTTCTTT.

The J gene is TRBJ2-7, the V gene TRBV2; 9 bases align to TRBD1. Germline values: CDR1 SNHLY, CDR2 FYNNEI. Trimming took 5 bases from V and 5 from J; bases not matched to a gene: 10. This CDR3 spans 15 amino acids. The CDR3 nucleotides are TGTGCCAGCAGTCGCCGGGGACAGGGTCTCCACGAGCAGTACTTC. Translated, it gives CASSRRGQGLHEQYF. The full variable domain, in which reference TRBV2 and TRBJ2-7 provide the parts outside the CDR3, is EPEVTQTPSHQVTQMGQEVILRCVPISNHLYFYWYRQILGQKVEFLVSFYNNEISEKSEIFDDQFSVERPDGSNFTLKIRSTKLEDSAMYFCASSRRGQGLHEQYFGPGTRLTVT.

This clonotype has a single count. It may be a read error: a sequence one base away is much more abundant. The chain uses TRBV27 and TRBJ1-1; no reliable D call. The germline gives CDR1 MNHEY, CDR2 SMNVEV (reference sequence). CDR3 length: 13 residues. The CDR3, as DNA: TGTGCCAGCAGCCGACGGATGAACACTGATGCTTTCTTT. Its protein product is CASSRRMNTDAFF.

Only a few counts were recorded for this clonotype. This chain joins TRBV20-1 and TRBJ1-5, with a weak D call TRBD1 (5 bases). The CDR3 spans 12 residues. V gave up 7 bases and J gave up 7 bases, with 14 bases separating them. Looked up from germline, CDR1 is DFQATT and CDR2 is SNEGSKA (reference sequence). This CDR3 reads CSVTGLGQPQHF. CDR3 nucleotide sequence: TGCAGTGTGACGGGGCTCGGCCAGCCCCAGCATTTT.

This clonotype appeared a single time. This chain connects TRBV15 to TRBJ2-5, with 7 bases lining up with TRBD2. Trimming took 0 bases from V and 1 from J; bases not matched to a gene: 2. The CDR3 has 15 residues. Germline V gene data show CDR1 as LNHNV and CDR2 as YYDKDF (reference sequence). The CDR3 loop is CATSRDGRVQETQYF. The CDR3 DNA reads TGTGCCACCAGCAGAGATGGGAGGGTCCAAGAGACCCAGTACTTC. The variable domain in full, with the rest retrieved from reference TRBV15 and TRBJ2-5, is DAMVIQNPRYQVTQFGKPVTLSCSQTLNHNVMYWYQQKSSQAPKLLFHYYDKDFNNEADTPDNFQSRRPNTSFCFLDIRSPGLGDTAMYLCATSRDGRVQETQYFGPGTRLLVL.

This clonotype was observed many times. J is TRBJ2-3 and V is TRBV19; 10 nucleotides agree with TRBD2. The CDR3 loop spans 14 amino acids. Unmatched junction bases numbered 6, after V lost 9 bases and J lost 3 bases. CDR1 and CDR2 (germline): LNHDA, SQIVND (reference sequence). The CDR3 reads CASAGTSDTDTQYF. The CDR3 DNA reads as TGTGCCAGCGCCGGGACTAGCGATACAGATACGCAGTATTTT.

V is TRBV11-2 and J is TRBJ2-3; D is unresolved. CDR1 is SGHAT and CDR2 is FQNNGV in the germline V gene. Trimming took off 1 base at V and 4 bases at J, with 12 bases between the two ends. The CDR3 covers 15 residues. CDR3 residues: CASSLGGLLADTQYF. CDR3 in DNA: TGTGCCAGCAGCTTAGGTGGCCTCCTAGCAGATACGCAGTATTTT.

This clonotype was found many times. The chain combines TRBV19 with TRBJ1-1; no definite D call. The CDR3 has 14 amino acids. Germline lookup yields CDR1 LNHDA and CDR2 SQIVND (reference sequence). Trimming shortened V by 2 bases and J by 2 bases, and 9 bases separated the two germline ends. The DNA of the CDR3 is TGTGCCAGTAGTATATCTGGTTCCAACACTGAAGCTTTCTTT. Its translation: CASSISGSNTEAFF.

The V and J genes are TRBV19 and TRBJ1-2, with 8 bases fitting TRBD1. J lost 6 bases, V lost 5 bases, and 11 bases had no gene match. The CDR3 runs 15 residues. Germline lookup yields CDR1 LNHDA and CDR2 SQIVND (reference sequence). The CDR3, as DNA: TGTGCCAGTAGTCTCTATCGTGGACAGGGCGATGGCTACACCTTC. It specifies CASSLYRGQGDGYTF.

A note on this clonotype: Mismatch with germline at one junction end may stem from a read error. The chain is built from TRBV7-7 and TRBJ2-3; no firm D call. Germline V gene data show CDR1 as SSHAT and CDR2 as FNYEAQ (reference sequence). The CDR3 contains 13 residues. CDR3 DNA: TGTGCTAGCAGCTCCGACGTCACAGATACGCAGTATTTT. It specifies CASSSDVTDTQYF.

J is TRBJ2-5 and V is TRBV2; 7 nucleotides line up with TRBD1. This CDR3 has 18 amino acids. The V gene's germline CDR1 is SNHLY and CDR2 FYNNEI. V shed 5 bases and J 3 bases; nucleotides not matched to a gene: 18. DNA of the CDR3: TGTGCCAGCAGTTCAACCGGGACAGCGTCCCCCCTCGAAGAGACCCAGTACTTC. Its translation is CASSSTGTASPLEETQYF.

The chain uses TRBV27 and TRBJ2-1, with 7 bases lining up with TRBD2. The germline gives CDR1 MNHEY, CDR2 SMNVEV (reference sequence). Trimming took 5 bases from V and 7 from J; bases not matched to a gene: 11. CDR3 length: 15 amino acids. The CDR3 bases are TGTGCCAGCAGTGAGACTAGCCCCCAAGGGAATGAGCAGTTCTTC. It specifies CASSETSPQGNEQFF.

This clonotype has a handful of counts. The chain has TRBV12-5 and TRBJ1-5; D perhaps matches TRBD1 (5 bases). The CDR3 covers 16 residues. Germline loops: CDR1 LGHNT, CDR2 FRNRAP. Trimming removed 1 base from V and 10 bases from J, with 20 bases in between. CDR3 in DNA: TGTGCTAGTGGTTTGGAACCGGGACGGACTTCATCACCCCAGCATTTT. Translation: CASGLEPGRTSSPQHF.

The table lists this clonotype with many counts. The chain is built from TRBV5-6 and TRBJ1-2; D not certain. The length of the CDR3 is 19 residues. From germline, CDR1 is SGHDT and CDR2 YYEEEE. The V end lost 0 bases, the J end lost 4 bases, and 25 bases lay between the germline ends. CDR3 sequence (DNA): TGTGCCAGCAGCTTGGCCTTCGGGAGGTCCGCACCCTGGGGCTATGGCTACACCTTC. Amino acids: CASSLAFGRSAPWGYGYTF. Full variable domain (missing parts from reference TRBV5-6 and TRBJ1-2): DAGVTQSPTHLIKTRGQQVTLRCSPKSGHDTVSWYQQALGQGPQFIFQYYEEEERQRGNFPDRFSGHQFPNYSSELNVNALLLGDSALYLCASSLAFGRSAPWGYGYTFGSGTRLTVV.

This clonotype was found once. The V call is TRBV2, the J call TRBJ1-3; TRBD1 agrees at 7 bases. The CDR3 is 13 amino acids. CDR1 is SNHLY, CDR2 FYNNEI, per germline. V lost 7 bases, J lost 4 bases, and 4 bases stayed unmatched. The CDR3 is CASTAGGGNTIYF. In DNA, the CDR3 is TGTGCCAGCACGGCAGGGGGAGGAAACACCATATATTTT.